The source of this T cell receptor beta chain is a study of shared clonotypes between healthy human individuals. V lost 6 bases and J lost 4, with 13 bases in between. This CDR3 region has 14 residues. Germline V CDR1 and CDR2: SNHLY, FYNNEI. The run depth of the assay was deep. For unsorted PBMC, 300 to 350 ng DNA per replicate equaled around 27,000 T cell genomes. Source study methods: ImmunoSEQ yielded junction-only sequences lacking quality scores, so filtering differed. Assay used: immunoSEQ multiplex PCR; TCRdb lists only in-frame clones, some missing. V, J and clone size derive from that table, while D and trimming were established from the DNA sequence. Of approximately 510,000 clones listed, about four fifths are singletons.

V and J are TRBV2 and TRBJ1-5, with a tentative D call TRBD1 (5 bases). Material for sequencing was PBMCs. The sequence came from a woman aged 40-49 years in good health. Some clones in this sample may be carry-over from other donors' samples. CDR3 sequence (DNA): TGTGCCAGCAGAGCCGGGACGGGAAATCAGCCCCAGCATTTT. This sequence encodes CASRAGTGNQPQHF.